The clone carrying this T cell receptor (beta chain) was detected only a few times. Its antigen is not known. The time point: late sampling 161 to 241 days after vaccination in three convalescent patients. Treatment indicated: roughly 10-day PBMC culture with coronavirus spike peptide pools or control peptides (ViraFEST assay). V was cut by 4 bases and J by 6 bases, with 21 bases left in between. The CDR3 runs 16 residues. Germline V gene lookup returns CDR1 SEHNR and CDR2 FQNEAQ (reference sequence). The entry originates in a study of vaccination and CD4 T cells after COVID-19. Study overall: Control cultures received a CEFX pool, an HIV-1 Nef pool, or no peptide. Study findings and constraints: Researchers report that 304 of 307 vaccine-specific clones in convalescent patients proved spike mono-reactive.

Cultured CD4+ T-cell DNA underwent Oncomine TCR Beta short-read sequencing. The authors extracted genomic DNA from cultured CD4+ T cells. From the PCR reads, TCRdb called clonotypes with MiXCR, one entry per CDR3 protein. In the table there are roughly 20,000 distinct CDR3 sequences, about half of which are singletons. The clonotype was recovered from a human donor who had recovered from COVID-19. The material was CD4+ T cells from blood, cultured in vitro, obtained about 7 months after SARS-CoV-2 vaccination. This chain connects TRBV7-9 to TRBJ1-1; D may be TRBD1 (5 bases). The CDR3 loop is CASSSLITGSSPEAFF. The CDR3 nucleotides read TGTGCCAGCAGCTCACTCATAACAGGTAGTTCCCCTGAAGCTTTCTTT.